The source of this T cell receptor (beta chain) is a study of blood T cell repertoires in COVID-19. On the study more broadly: COVID-19 samples from acute and convalescent phases originated in the United States, Italy and Spain.

Profiled with immunoSEQ multiplex PCR; TCRdb holds only in-frame clones, not every one. The top ten clones hold around an eighth of a sample with around 440,000 clones, approximately 89% of them seen once. With 1 base removed from V and 3 bases from J, the gap between germline ends came to 18 bases. There are 17 residues in the CDR3. Germline V gene lookup returns CDR1 MGHRA and CDR2 YSYEKL. The source is a woman aged 45-59 years with COVID-19, enrolled during active disease. The gene calls are TRBV4-1 and TRBJ1-2, with a possible D match to TRBD1 (5 bases). Sequenced sample: peripheral blood. The CDR3 spells CASSQGGVGSGDYGYTF. DNA of the CDR3: TGCGCCAGCAGCCAAGGAGGGGTGGGATCGGGGGACTATGGCTACACCTTC.